The source of this T cell receptor beta chain is a study of glioma-infiltrating T cells after dendritic cell vaccination. The CDR3 sequence is 17 residues long. The germline gives CDR1 SGHRS, CDR2 YFSETQ. The V end lost 1 base, the J end lost 4 bases, and 17 bases lay between the germline ends. The assay was immunoSEQ multiplex PCR, and TCRdb's table has in-frame clones only and misses some. The table includes around 89,000 clones, approximately 90% detected once. The chain links TRBV5-1 to TRBJ2-2, with a weak D call TRBD1 (6 bases). Sequencing used blood, obtained before dendritic cell vaccination. The TCR was taken from a human donor with glioblastoma. In DNA, the CDR3 is TGCGCCAGCAGCTTGACCGGACAGTCCCCTTCCACCGGGGAGCTGTTTTTT. Residues: CASSLTGQSPSTGELFF.